The 4 T cell receptor beta chains listed next were all sequenced from one sample in a study of T cell responses to AZD1222 COVID-19 vaccine. Using immunoSEQ multiplex PCR, the repertoire was profiled, and TCRdb retains in-frame clones only, with some absent. The sample holds about 140,000 clones, around 90% seen once. The input for sequencing was peripheral blood, taken on day 0 of AZD1222 vaccination. Receptors originate from an adult in good health.

The chain employs TRBV7-2 and TRBJ2-1; TRBD2 matches 7 bases. The germline gives CDR1 SGHTA, CDR2 FQGNSA. This CDR3 contains 14 residues. V gave up 0 bases and J gave up 7 bases; unmatched junction bases: 3. CDR3 in DNA: TGTGCCAGCAGCTTAGCGGGGGGAGGGAATGAGCAGTTCTTC. Residues: CASSLAGGGNEQFF.

The rearrangement links TRBV6-1 to TRBJ1-5; D remains unclear. V was trimmed by 0 bases and J by 7 bases, leaving 10 bases between them. The CDR3 covers 14 residues. CDR1 and CDR2 from the germline V gene are MNHNS and SASEGT. CDR3 nucleotides: TGTGCCAGCAGTGAAGCGCGCGGGAACCAGCCCCAGCATTTT. Residues: CASSEARGNQPQHF.

The chain employs TRBV28 and TRBJ1-1; 9 bases agree with TRBD1. The V segment lost 7 bases and the J segment 2 bases; nucleotides outside the gene matches: 8. The CDR3 contains 15 residues. Looked up from germline, CDR1 is MDHEN and CDR2 is SYDVKM. The CDR3 is CASIPQTGGNTEAFF. CDR3 DNA: TGTGCCAGCATCCCACAGACAGGGGGAAACACTGAAGCTTTCTTT.

This rearrangement joins TRBV9 to TRBJ1-4; D perhaps matches TRBD1 (5 bases). V was shortened by 0 bases and J by 6 bases, with 9 bases between the two germline ends. This CDR3 region has 14 residues. Germline CDR1 is SGDLS and CDR2 is YYNGEE. CDR3 DNA: TGTGCCAGCAGCGTAGGGGGAGGGGATGAAAAACTGTTTTTT. Translated: CASSVGGGDEKLFF.